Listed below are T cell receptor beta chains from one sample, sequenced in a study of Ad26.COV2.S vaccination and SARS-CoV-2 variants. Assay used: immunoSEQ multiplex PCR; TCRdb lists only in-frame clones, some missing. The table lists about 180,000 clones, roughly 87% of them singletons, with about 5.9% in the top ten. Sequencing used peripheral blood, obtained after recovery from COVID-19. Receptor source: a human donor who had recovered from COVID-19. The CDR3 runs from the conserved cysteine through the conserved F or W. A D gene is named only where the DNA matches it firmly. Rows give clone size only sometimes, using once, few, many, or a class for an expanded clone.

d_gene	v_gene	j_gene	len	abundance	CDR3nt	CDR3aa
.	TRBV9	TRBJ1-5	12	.	TGTGCCAGCTCGAAAGGCAATCAGCCCCAGCATTTT	CASSKGNQPQHF
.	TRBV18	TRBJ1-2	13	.	TGTGCCAGCTCACCGCGCGGGGAGGATGGCTACACCTTC	CASSPRGEDGYTF
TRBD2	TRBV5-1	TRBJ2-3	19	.	TGCGCCAGCAGCCCTGGGACTAGCGGGGGGGCCCGGTTCACAGATACGCAGTATTTT	CASSPGTSGGARFTDTQYF
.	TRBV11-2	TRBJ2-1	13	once	TGTGCCAGCAGCCCAGGGGGGGCCCAGGGGCAGTTCTTC	CASSPGGAQGQFF
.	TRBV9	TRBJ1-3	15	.	TGTGCCAGCAGCTCCGATGGGGCAGTTTTAAACACCATATATTTT	CASSSDGAVLNTIYF
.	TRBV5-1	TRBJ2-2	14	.	TGCGCCAGCAGCTTGATAGCGGACGGCGGGGAGCTGTTTTTT	CASSLIADGGELFF
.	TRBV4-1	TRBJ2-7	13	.	TGCGCCAGCAGCCAAGCGGGCATCTCCGAGCAGTACTTC	CASSQAGISEQYF
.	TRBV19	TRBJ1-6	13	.	TGTGCCAGTAGGGCCCGGGACACTTCACCCCTCCACTTT	CASRARDTSPLHF
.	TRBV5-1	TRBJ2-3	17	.	TGCGCCAGCAGGTTTGGACAAGGGGGGCCTGGTCCAGATACGCAGTATTTT	CASRFGQGGPGPDTQYF
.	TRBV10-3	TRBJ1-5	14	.	TGTGCCACCAAGGTCCCTGGTGGGGATCAGCCCCAGCATTTT	CATKVPGGDQPQHF
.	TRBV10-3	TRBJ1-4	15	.	TGTGCCATCAGTGAGTCGGGGCCAACTAATGAAAAACTGTTTTTT	CAISESGPTNEKLFF
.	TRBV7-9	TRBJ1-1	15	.	TGTGCCAGCAGCTTAGTAGGGATTCCCTATACAGAAGCTTTCTTT	CASSLVGIPYTEAFF
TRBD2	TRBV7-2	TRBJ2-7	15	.	TGTGCCAGCAGCTTGGGTAGCGGGGCCGCCTACGAGCAGTACTTC	CASSLGSGAAYEQYF
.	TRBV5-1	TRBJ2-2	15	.	TGCGCCAGCAGCCGGACGGGGAAGAACACCGGGGAGCTGTTTTTT	CASSRTGKNTGELFF
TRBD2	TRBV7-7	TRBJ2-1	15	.	TGTGCTACCCAAGCCACGGCGGGGGGGAGGGGTGAGCAGTTCTTC	CATQATAGGRGEQFF
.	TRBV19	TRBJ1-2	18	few	TGTGCCAGTAGTTCTTCAGCTCCGGGCCTCTTACGGATCTATGGCTACACCTTC	CASSSSAPGLLRIYGYTF
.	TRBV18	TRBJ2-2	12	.	TGTGCCAGCTCGCTCTTGGGCTGGGAGCTGTTTTTT	CASSLLGWELFF
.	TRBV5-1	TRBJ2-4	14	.	TGCGCCAGCAGCCTAAGCACAGCCAAAAACATTCAGTACTTC	CASSLSTAKNIQYF
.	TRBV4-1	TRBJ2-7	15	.	TGCGCCAGCAGCCACGCGGGGCTCCGGGTCCACGAGCAGTACTTC	CASSHAGLRVHEQYF
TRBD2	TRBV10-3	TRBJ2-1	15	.	TGTGCCATCAGTAGCGGGATCCCCTCCTACAATGAGCAGTTCTTC	CAISSGIPSYNEQFF
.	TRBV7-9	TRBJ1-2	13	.	TGTGCCAGCAGCCCGGTGGTGGACTATGGCTACACCTTC	CASSPVVDYGYTF
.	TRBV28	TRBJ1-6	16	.	TGTGCCAGCAGTTTCTTCCGCAGGGGCAGAGGTTCACCCCTCCACTTT	CASSFFRRGRGSPLHF
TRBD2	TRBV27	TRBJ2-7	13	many	TGTGCCAGCAGACTAGCGGGAGCGGGTGAGCAGTACTTC	CASRLAGAGEQYF
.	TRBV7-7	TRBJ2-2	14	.	TGTGCTAGCAGCTTAAGTCGTGGGGCCGGGGAGCTGTTTTTT	CASSLSRGAGELFF
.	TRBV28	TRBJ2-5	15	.	TGTGCCACCAGAAGGATTCAGCCGATCCAAGAGACCCAGTACTTC	CATRRIQPIQETQYF